These T cell receptor beta chains were read from a single sample in a study of T cell clones after liver transplantation. Data came from immunoSEQ multiplex PCR; TCRdb stores just in-frame clones and leaves some out. The table has 53,000 or so clones, roughly 83% seen once. The sample was CD4+ T cells from blood, taken before liver transplant. The source of these receptors is a human donor who received a liver transplant. The CDR3 runs from the conserved cysteine through the conserved F or W. A D gene is named only where the DNA matches it firmly. The size field is filled for only some rows; it gives once, few, many or a size class.

once,TRBJ2-1,TRBV25-1,.,TGTGCCAGCAGTGAAGGGGTTCGCAATGAGCAGTTCTTC,CASSEGVRNEQFF
.,TRBJ1-3,TRBV29-1,.,TGCAGCGTTGGGATGGGAGGAAACACCATATATTTT,CSVGMGGNTIYF
.,TRBJ1-3,TRBV9,.,TGTGCCAGCAGCGTAGGGACGGCCTCTGGAAACACCATATATTTT,CASSVGTASGNTIYF
.,TRBJ2-5,TRBV9,TRBD2,TGTGCCAGCAGCCCAAAAGCTAGCGGACGCGGGGAGACCCAGTACTTC,CASSPKASGRGETQYF
.,TRBJ1-4,TRBV7-6,.,TGTGCCAGCAGCCCCCAGGCCGGGGTAATAGGGGAAAAACTGTTTTTT,CASSPQAGVIGEKLFF
.,TRBJ1-2,TRBV4-1,.,TGCGCCAGCAGCCAAGATGGGTGGGATTACTATGGCTACACCTTC,CASSQDGWDYYGYTF
few,TRBJ1-5,TRBV28,.,TGTGCCAGCAGCCCCCCGACACAGCCCCAGCATTTT,CASSPPTQPQHF
.,TRBJ2-1,TRBV5-6,TRBD2,TGTGCCAGCAGCTTGTCGGGACTAGCGGGAGGGAGTGAGAACAATGAGCAGTTCTTC,CASSLSGLAGGSENNEQFF
.,TRBJ1-1,TRBV6-5,.,TGTGCCAGCAGTTCCTTGGGACAATTAAGGACTGAAGCTTTCTTT,CASSSLGQLRTEAFF
.,TRBJ2-5,TRBV15,.,TGTGCCACCAGCAGAGATCGGACGGGGGAGACCCAGTACTTC,CATSRDRTGETQYF
.,TRBJ1-2,TRBV6-1,.,TGTGCCAGCAGTGAATTGGAGGGGCAGGGCTATGGCTACACCTTC,CASSELEGQGYGYTF
.,TRBJ2-2,TRBV2,TRBD2,TGTGCCAGCAGGGGAAGACTAGCGGGAGGACTTCTTGGCGGGGAGCTGTTTTTT,CASRGRLAGGLLGGELFF
.,TRBJ1-6,TRBV4-1,.,TGCGCCAGCAGCCATCCCAGGGTGGATAATTCACCCCTCCACTTT,CASSHPRVDNSPLHF
.,TRBJ1-4,TRBV5-1,.,TGCGCCAGCAGCTTAGTCGGGACGGTAGCAACTAATGAAAAACTGTTTTTT,CASSLVGTVATNEKLFF
.,TRBJ2-7,TRBV7-2,.,TGTGCCAGCAGCTTAGGATTTGGCGAGCAGTACTTC,CASSLGFGEQYF
few,TRBJ1-2,TRBV27,TRBD1,TGTGCCAGCAGTTTATTGGGGACAGGGAAAGGCTACACCTTC,CASSLLGTGKGYTF
.,TRBJ1-4,TRBV5-1,TRBD1,TGCGCCAGCAGCTACCGGGACAGGGCTGCAACTAATGAAAAACTGTTTTTT,CASSYRDRAATNEKLFF
.,TRBJ1-4,TRBV6-6,TRBD1,TGTGCCGGACAGGGAGGGACTAATGAAAAACTGTTTTTT,CAGQGGTNEKLFF
.,TRBJ1-5,TRBV4-1,TRBD1,TGCGCCAGCAGCCACGCCACAGGGGAGGGCCAGCCCCAGCATTTT,CASSHATGEGQPQHF
.,TRBJ1-2,TRBV13,TRBD1,TGTGCCAGCAGCCGCACACCGGGACAGAACTATGGCTACACCTTC,CASSRTPGQNYGYTF
.,TRBJ2-1,TRBV6-5,.,TGTGCCAGCAGTTACTTGACCACGACCCGTAAGGGTGAGCAGTTCTTC,CASSYLTTTRKGEQFF
.,TRBJ2-1,TRBV28,TRBD2,TGTGCCAGCGGGGGACTAGCGGGATCCAGTGAGCAGTTCTTC,CASGGLAGSSEQFF
.,TRBJ2-1,TRBV25-1,.,TGTGCCAGCAGTGAATCGTTAATAGCGGTTCCTTACAATGAGCAGTTCTTC,CASSESLIAVPYNEQFF
.,TRBJ2-2,TRBV19,.,TGTGCCAGCCAGAATGGGGGGCTCTACACCGGGGAGCTGTTTTTT,CASQNGGLYTGELFF
.,TRBJ2-7,TRBV4-2,.,TGTGCCAGCAGCCAAGAAATGGGGGGATCCTACGAGCAGTACTTC,CASSQEMGGSYEQYF
.,TRBJ1-6,TRBV27,.,TGTGCCAGCGGAAGAAGGGACCGAAATTCACCCCTCCACTTT,CASGRRDRNSPLHF
once,TRBJ2-3,TRBV11-2,.,TGTGCCAGCAGCTTAGATCGGTCGGCCGATACGCAGTATTTT,CASSLDRSADTQYF
.,TRBJ2-3,TRBV5-1,.,TGCGCCAGCAGCTTGAGTTCAGGGGGGGTTGATACGCAGTATTTT,CASSLSSGGVDTQYF
once,TRBJ2-7,TRBV14,.,TGTGCCAGCAGCCAAGATCGTTCGCTCCGGCACTTC,CASSQDRSLRHF
.,TRBJ2-5,TRBV5-6,.,TGTGCCAGCAGCTTTGAGGGGGAGACCCAGTACTTC,CASSFEGETQYF
.,TRBJ2-2,TRBV28,TRBD2,TGTGCCAGCAGCACTAGCGGGAGGGTGACCGGGGAGCTGTTTTTT,CASSTSGRVTGELFF
.,TRBJ1-2,TRBV2,.,TGTGCCAGCAGTGAATCGGTCAGGGCGGGCTACACCTTC,CASSESVRAGYTF
.,TRBJ2-1,TRBV5-6,.,TGTGCCAGCAGCTCCGTCGGGTCGGGGTGGGCAGCAAGCATCTATGAGCAGTTCTTC,CASSSVGSGWAASIYEQFF
.,TRBJ2-1,TRBV7-3,.,TGTGCCAGCAGCGCGAGAGTAGCGGCCACCCCCAATGAGCAGTTCTTC,CASSARVAATPNEQFF
once,TRBJ2-2,TRBV7-3,.,TGTGCCAGCAGCTTATCTTCTGGGGGAGACACCGGGGAGCTGTTTTTT,CASSLSSGGDTGELFF